This note documents a single T cell receptor (beta chain) sequence. The antigen is unknown. This sample is drawn from a study of long-term antiretroviral therapy in people with HIV. Across the whole study: The earliest samples came from an era when ART typically awaited falling CD4 counts. Study-level findings and limits: An increase in diversity followed ART, yet levels stayed below transplant donor controls. Every time point showed a repertoire led by clones expanded before ART.

Samples were assayed with immunoSEQ v3.0 at survey level. Using immunoSEQ multiplex PCR, the repertoire was profiled, and TCRdb retains in-frame clones only, with some absent. The data contain about 18,000 clones, 85% to 90% of them singletons. The CDR3 contains 13 residues. Germline CDR1 reads SNHLY; CDR2 reads FYNNEI. Trimming stripped 4 bases from V and 6 bases from J, with 10 bases between. Specimens held about 0.95-10 million cryopreserved PBMC prior to DNA extraction. This clonotype originated in a man aged 50 to 60 with HIV. V usage is TRBV2 and J usage is TRBJ2-1; the D is unclear. This sample comprised unsorted PBMCs, obtained 4.2 years after starting antiretroviral therapy. CDR3 DNA: TGTGCCAGCAGTGCTGGGGTCGGCAATGAGCAGTTCTTC. It encodes CASSAGVGNEQFF.